Following are 14 T cell receptor beta chains from one sample sequenced in a study of blood T cell repertoires in COVID-19. The protocol was immunoSEQ multiplex PCR, while the TCRdb copy is restricted to in-frame clones and leaves out a portion. This repertoire shows about 150,000 clones, 80% to 90% found once; its top ten account for approximately 3%. The sample was peripheral blood. The receptors were sampled from a woman in her sixties or seventies with active COVID-19.

This clone appeared a single time. The chain joins TRBV7-9 to TRBJ2-1; D unresolved. Germline CDR1 and CDR2: SEHNR and FQNEAQ (reference sequence). This CDR3 region has 13 residues. V lost 1 base and J lost 5, with 6 bases in between. The CDR3 loop reads CASSLGLNNEQFF. Here the CDR3 DNA reads TGTGCCAGCAGCTTAGGACTCAACAATGAGCAGTTCTTC.

The chain uses TRBV18 and TRBJ2-3, with 15 nucleotides matching TRBD2. The CDR3 contains 18 residues. Germline CDR1 KGHSH, CDR2 LQKENI. V lost 0 bases and J lost 4; bases outside the gene matches: 5. The CDR3 loop is CASSPPRTSGRASDTQYF. DNA for the CDR3: TGTGCCAGCTCACCACCCCGGACTAGCGGGAGGGCGTCAGATACGCAGTATTTT.

The chain uses TRBV4-3 and TRBJ1-2; D perhaps matches TRBD1 (6 bases). Per germline, CDR1 LGHNA and CDR2 YSLEER. The CDR3 length is 14 residues. V dropped 0 bases and J dropped 7 bases, with 12 bases sitting between them. CDR3 in amino acids: CASSQDRGGGGYTF. DNA of the CDR3: TGCGCCAGCAGCCAAGATCGGGGGGGCGGTGGCTACACCTTC.

This chain links TRBV18 with TRBJ2-4; possibly TRBD1 for D (7 bases). Germline CDR1 reads KGHSH; CDR2 reads LQKENI. V lost 0 bases and J 3 bases, leaving 12 bases between the germline ends. This CDR3 contains 16 residues. The CDR3, as DNA: TGTGCCAGCTCACCACCTCAGGGGGGTGGCAAAAACATTCAGTACTTC. Its translation is CASSPPQGGGKNIQYF. The whole variable domain, remainder taken from reference TRBV18 and TRBJ2-4, is NAGVMQNPRHLVRRRGQEARLRCSPMKGHSHVYWYRQLPEEGLKFMVYLQKENIIDESGMPKERFSAEFPKEGPSILRIQQVVRGDSAAYFCASSPPQGGGKNIQYFGAGTRLSVL.

The J gene is TRBJ2-2, the V gene TRBV19; TRBD2 matches at 8 bases. Per the germline V gene, CDR1 is LNHDA and CDR2 is SQIVND (reference sequence). This CDR3 contains 15 residues. After removal of 7 bases from V and 5 bases from J, the junction contained 9 bases not matched to a gene. CDR3 nucleotides: TGTGCCAGTATCCTTAGCGGGGCGAGTACCGGGGAGCTGTTTTTT. Translation: CASILSGASTGELFF.

This clone has only a few counts. The chain uses TRBV11-2 and TRBJ1-1; D remains unclear. The CDR3 length is 15 residues. CDR1 is SGHAT and CDR2 is FQNNGV in the germline V gene. V was clipped by 4 bases and J by 0 bases, with 12 bases between them. CDR3 loop: CASSYTDGVNTEAFF. CDR3 DNA sequence: TGTGCCAGCAGCTACACCGACGGAGTGAACACTGAAGCTTTCTTT.

The chain links TRBV2 to TRBJ1-4; D uncertain. From germline, CDR1 is SNHLY and CDR2 FYNNEI. This CDR3 spans 16 amino acids. The V end was cut by 1 base, the J end by 4 bases, with 13 bases between. CDR3 sequence reads: CASSEGGAGNNEKLFF. As DNA, the CDR3 is TGTGCCAGCAGTGAAGGTGGAGCGGGGAATAATGAAAAACTGTTTTTT.

J is TRBJ2-2 and V is TRBV28, with 9 bases aligning to TRBD2. Germline V gene sequence: CDR1 MDHEN, CDR2 SYDVKM. V shed 6 bases, J shed 5 bases, and the junction held 10 bases outside the gene matches. This CDR3 is 16 amino acids long. The CDR3 DNA reads TGTGCCAGCAGCCTCTTTGGTAGCGGGAGTACCGGGGAGCTGTTTTTT. This codes for CASSLFGSGSTGELFF.

V and J are TRBV3-1 (or the pseudogene TRBV3-2) and TRBJ2-3; 14 positions agree with TRBD2. The J segment lost 1 base and the V segment lost 2 bases, leaving 8 bases of the junction unmatched. Germline-derived CDR1 and CDR2 are LGHDT and YNNKEL (reference sequence). This CDR3 comprises 19 residues. The CDR3 sequence: CASSQPTSGRAGGTDTQYF. Here the CDR3 DNA reads TGTGCCAGCAGCCAACCGACTAGCGGGAGGGCCGGGGGCACAGATACGCAGTATTTT.

The chain carries TRBV21-1 and TRBJ1-2; no check of the table's D call, TRBD1, against the DNA was made. TRBV21-1 is deemed a pseudogene. The CDR3 spans 13 residues. The CDR3 region is CASSKGTGYGYTF. Here the CDR3 DNA reads TGTGCCAGCAGCAAAGGGACAGGGTATGGCTACACCTTC.

The chain carries TRBV7-2 and TRBJ1-1, with a weak D call TRBD1 (6 bases). This CDR3 region has 14 residues. The V gene lost 5 bases and the J gene lost 4 bases, with 14 bases spanning the gap. The germline gives CDR1 SGHTA, CDR2 FQGNSA. The chain's CDR3 is CASSPTGWGTEAFF. For the CDR3, the DNA is TGTGCCAGCAGCCCTACAGGGTGGGGCACTGAAGCTTTCTTT.

The genes are TRBV6-1 and TRBJ1-1; the D gene is possibly TRBD1 (5 bases). V was clipped by 3 bases and J by 4 bases, with 9 bases between them. The length of the CDR3 is 13 residues. Looked up from germline, CDR1 is MNHNS and CDR2 is SASEGT. This chain's CDR3 is CASSDRVGTEAFF. CDR3 sequence (DNA): TGTGCCAGCAGTGACAGGGTTGGCACTGAAGCTTTCTTT.

The chain carries TRBV6-2 or TRBV6-3 and TRBJ1-2; 8 nucleotides match TRBD1. This CDR3 has 15 residues. Germline CDR1 is MNHEY and CDR2 is SVGEGT. With V trimmed by 2 bases and J by 4 bases, 6 bases remained unmatched. The CDR3 DNA sequence: TGTGCCAGCAGTTACCCGGGACAGGTGCTCTATGGCTACACCTTC. It is translated as CASSYPGQVLYGYTF.

The chain has TRBV4-2 and TRBJ2-3; 7 nucleotides match TRBD2. The V segment lost 0 bases and the J segment 5 bases; nucleotides outside the gene matches: 11. Germline assignment: CDR1 LGHNA and CDR2 YNFKEQ. There are 17 residues in the CDR3. CDR3 protein: CASSQDGVTSPGDTQYF. Here the CDR3 DNA reads TGTGCCAGCAGCCAAGATGGGGTGACTAGCCCCGGAGATACGCAGTATTTT.